This T cell receptor (beta chain) was captured in a study of blood T cell repertoires in COVID-19 (TCRdb year 2020). For the wider study: Samples from collaborators originated in the United States, Italy and Spain and spanned both the acute and convalescent phases of COVID-19. Where available, HLA class I and class II types were obtained from metadata supplied by the sample provider rather than from assay-based typing. The sample metadata nearly always contained a de-identified subject ID, COVID-19 status, age in years and sex. The repertoires were released in a freely available public database meant as a resource for research on the immune response to SARS-CoV-2. Deeply sampled blood TCRbeta repertoires from subjects exposed to, actively infected with, or recovered from COVID-19 were included in the dataset. The prospective study material was composed of cDNA or gDNA derived from T cells, B-cell-depleted T cells, or PBMCs. The samples were drawn from the first 160 participants of the ongoing ImmuneRACE study and from 950 to 1,500 subjects provided by 6 global collaborators.

Results and caveats for the whole study, not just this receptor: The quantity of clinical and demographic metadata differed by source and by participant and was supplied without curation.

Whole blood was collected in K2EDTA tubes by collaborating institutions according to the institutions' own protocols. For TCRbeta analysis, collaborators shipped samples in one of three forms: frozen whole blood, isolated PBMCs, or DNA extracted from either of those sample types. Its CDR3 holds 14 amino acids, cysteine through phenylalanine. Just CDR3 DNA is preserved here, 42 bases in frame from base 1. The V end loses 4 bases and the J end loses 10 bases, and a stretch of 15 bases separates them. The CDR1 and CDR2 encoded by the germline V gene are SGHRS and YFSETQ. TCRbeta CDR3 regions were amplified from genomic DNA by means of the immunoSEQ Assay, a bias-controlled multiplex PCR. The original pipeline was this. Nucleated cell counts per sample were estimated from amplification of reference gene primers within the assay. To quantify the absolute abundance of each unique TCRbeta CDR3 rearrangement, sequence reads were collapsed and filtered. Productive Simpson clonality was computed per sample as the square root of Simpson's diversity index over productive rearrangements. TCRdb took over this immuneACCESS table, retaining in-frame rearrangements with V and J assigned. Such tables are incomplete; in checked studies, under half of the missing clones stem from an unresolved V gene, and the remainder is unexplained. The DNA was the basis for D and trimming; V, J and clone size are from that table. A total of some 150,000 clones appear in this sample, 80% of them only once. Around 13% of the sample rests with the top ten.

Notes on this clone: Its antigen is currently not known. No base-level quality is on record; no much larger clone is a single base apart.

The material sequenced was peripheral blood. The clonotype originates from a man between 60 and 75 years old with active or convalescent COVID-19. The V gene is TRBV5-1 and the J gene is TRBJ1-6; 6 matching bases give a weak D call of TRBD1. The nucleotide sequence reads TGCGCCAGCAGCCAGACAGGCTCAGGATCACCCCTCCACTTT. Translated, it reads CASSQTGSGSPLHF. Beyond the CDR3, the reference TRBV5-1 and TRBJ1-6 genes provide the residues; the full variable domain reads: KAGVTQTPRYLIKTRGQQVTLSCSPISGHRSVSWYQQTPGQGLQFLFEYFSETQRNKGNFPGRFSGRQFSNSRSEMNVSTLELGDSALYLCASSQTGSGSPLHFGNGTRLTVT.